This T cell receptor beta chain was recorded in a study of T cell repertoires in cytomegalovirus infection. Study in general: Based on public TCR beta signatures, there were indications of CMV infection and of a matching HLA type.

In TCRdb, the reads were re-called with MiXCR into one record per CDR3 protein. This table holds hundreds of thousands of distinct CDR3 sequences, 30% to 35% found once. Germline CDR1 reads MNHEY; CDR2 reads SVGAGI. The CDR3 is made up of 14 amino acids. Trimming left V 0 bases short and J 6 bases short, with 12 bases between. This clonotype has a handful of counts. Its cognate antigen is unknown. The specimen was cultured CD8+ T cells from PBMCs, collected from culture after CMV antigen stimulation. The origin of this receptor is a human donor in good health (CMV status not recorded). Some clones in this sample may be carry-over from other donors' samples. The V and J genes are TRBV6-5 and TRBJ2-7; D is unresolved. CDR3 nucleotide sequence: TGTGCCAGCAGTTACTCGAGAGACGTCGGCGAGCAGTACTTC. It is translated as CASSYSRDVGEQYF.